This T cell receptor beta chain was sequenced in a study of blood T cell repertoires in COVID-19. With V trimmed by 2 bases and J by 1 base, 9 bases remained unmatched. The germline V gene has CDR1 MRHNA and CDR2 SNTAGT. The CDR3 has 18 amino acids. Measured with immunoSEQ multiplex PCR; TCRdb has only the in-frame clones, and not every one. The sample lists 45,000 or so clones, 82% occurring once. V gene TRBV6-4 combines with J gene TRBJ2-1; 9 positions match TRBD2. The sequenced sample consisted of peripheral blood. The TCR comes from a human donor in a cohort sampled during active COVID-19. CDR3 sequence reads: CASSDGDSGSESYNEQFF. The CDR3, as DNA: TGTGCCAGCAGTGACGGTGATAGCGGGAGTGAATCCTACAATGAGCAGTTCTTC.